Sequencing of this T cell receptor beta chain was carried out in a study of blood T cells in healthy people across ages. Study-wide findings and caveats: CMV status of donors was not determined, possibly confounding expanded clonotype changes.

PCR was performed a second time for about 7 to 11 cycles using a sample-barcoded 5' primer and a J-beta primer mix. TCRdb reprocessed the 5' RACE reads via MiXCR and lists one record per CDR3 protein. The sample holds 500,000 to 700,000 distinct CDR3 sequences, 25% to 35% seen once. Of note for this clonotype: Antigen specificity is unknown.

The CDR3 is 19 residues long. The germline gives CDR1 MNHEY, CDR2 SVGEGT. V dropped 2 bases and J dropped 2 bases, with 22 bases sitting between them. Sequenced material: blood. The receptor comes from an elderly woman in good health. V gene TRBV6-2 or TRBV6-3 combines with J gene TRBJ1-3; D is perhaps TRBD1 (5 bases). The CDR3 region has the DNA TGTGCCAGCAGTTACATGGCCAGCGCTTTAGGACAAACTGGAAACACCATATATTTT. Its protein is CASSYMASALGQTGNTIYF.